This T cell receptor (beta chain) is from a study of T cells after yellow fever vaccination. Overall study context: Fractions of limited cellularity were prepared by means of SMART-Seq v4 Ultra Low Input. Whole-study results and caveats: Post-booster samples contained most primary-vaccination clones (about 96% CD4, 70% to 90% CD8). It was the secondary response that reached its peak faster, day 5 versus 15, but it was weaker.

This clonotype was counted between two and nine times. The antigen remains undetermined. V gave up 7 bases and J gave up 1 base, with 13 bases separating them. The CDR3 has 14 residues. Germline-derived CDR1 and CDR2 are ENHRY and SYGVKD. Making TCR cDNA involved 5'RACE template switching, which added UMIs and a universal primer site. From the 5' RACE reads, TCRdb called clonotypes with MiXCR, one entry per CDR3 protein. Of about 500,000 distinct CDR3 sequences listed, approximately 16% are singletons. V usage is TRBV10-3 and J usage is TRBJ1-1; tentative D call: TRBD1 (5 bases). The TCR originated in a young man who received the YFV17D yellow fever vaccine. Source: PBMCs, taken 5 to 6 days after the first yellow fever vaccination. CDR3 sequence: CAIKGGGSNTEAFF. The DNA of the CDR3 is TGTGCCATCAAGGGCGGGGGATCGAACACTGAAGCTTTCTTT.